These 3 T cell receptor beta chains were sequenced from one sample in a study. From the RT-PCR reads, TCRdb called clonotypes with MiXCR, one entry per CDR3 protein. The table shows hundreds of thousands of distinct CDR3 sequences, with 14% occurring only once. Input material: memory CD4+ T cells from blood. The receptors come from a female donor in good health, serving as a healthy control.

This clonotype was seen more than once but under ten times. The chain links TRBV12-3 or TRBV12-4 to TRBJ2-7, with D possibly being TRBD2 (6 bases). Trimming cost V 4 bases and J 6 bases, with 19 bases left between them. The CDR3 length is 15 residues. In DNA, the CDR3 is TGTGCCAGCAGTTCATGGGGGGTCCGGGGGTCCGAGCAGTACTTC. It translates to CASSSWGVRGSEQYF.

This clonotype was seen a handful of times. The chain links TRBV7-8 to TRBJ2-3; D unclear. Germline V CDR1 and CDR2: SGHVS, FQNEAQ. V was clipped by 5 bases and J by 5 bases, with 14 bases between them. The CDR3 extends over 14 amino acids. CDR3 sequence reads: CASSPDWALDTQYF. The CDR3 coding sequence is TGTGCCAGCAGCCCCGACTGGGCATTAGATACGCAGTATTTT.

This chain joins TRBV6-2 or TRBV6-3 and TRBJ2-3; D is perhaps TRBD2 (6 bases). Germline CDR1 MNHEY, CDR2 SVGEGT. The CDR3 runs to 18 residues. V shed 0 bases and J shed 3 bases, with 19 bases lying between them. Here the CDR3 reads CASSYSIYVAGNTDTQYF. Written as DNA, the CDR3 is TGTGCCAGCAGTTACTCGATTTATGTTGCGGGGAATACAGATACGCAGTATTTT.